One and the same sample provided the 15 T cell receptor beta chains below, sequenced in a study of T cell responses to AZD1222 COVID-19 vaccine. Measured with immunoSEQ multiplex PCR; TCRdb has only the in-frame clones, and not every one. The sample yields about 110,000 clones, roughly 90% seen once. Sample: peripheral blood, taken on day 0 of AZD1222 vaccination. The receptors derive from an adult in good health.

The chain couples TRBV7-8 to TRBJ2-5, with TRBD2 matching over 7 bases. This CDR3 contains 15 residues. Germline CDR1 SGHVS, CDR2 FQNEAQ. V shed 5 bases and J 3 bases; nucleotides not matched to a gene: 9. The CDR3 region is CASSGGAGTKETQYF. The CDR3 DNA is TGTGCCAGCAGCGGAGGGGCCGGGACTAAAGAGACCCAGTACTTC.

V usage is TRBV5-6 and J usage is TRBJ1-2, with D unresolved. There are 17 residues in the CDR3. Germline loops: CDR1 SGHDT, CDR2 YYEEEE. V lost 1 base, J lost 0 bases, and 16 bases lay in between. The CDR3 DNA sequence: TGTGCCAGCAGCTTGCCCTCCGGGCAGCGAGCTAACTATGGCTACACCTTC. Protein: CASSLPSGQRANYGYTF.

The rearrangement links TRBV3-1 (or the pseudogene TRBV3-2) to TRBJ2-3; maybe TRBD2 (5 bases). Trimming removed 1 base from V and 4 bases from J, with 9 bases in between. The CDR3 length is 14 residues. Per germline, CDR1 LGHDT and CDR2 YNNKEL (reference sequence). This CDR3 is CASSQGKAADTQYF. The CDR3 DNA follows: TGTGCCAGCAGCCAAGGTAAAGCGGCAGATACGCAGTATTTT.

The chain combines TRBV7-2 with TRBJ1-1; TRBD1 aligns across 7 bases. The CDR3 contains 16 residues. Germline loops: CDR1 SGHTA, CDR2 FQGNSA. Trimming at V came to 5 bases and at J to 3 bases, leaving 12 bases not matched to a gene. CDR3 DNA sequence: TGTGCCAGCAGCCCATTCCACAGGGGCGCGGACACTGAAGCTTTCTTT. Translating gives CASSPFHRGADTEAFF.

This clone came up once. Here the CDR3 DNA reads TGTGCCAGCAGGCGAACAGGGGAGCGAGGGGATGGCTACACCTTC. It codes for CASRRTGERGDGYTF. The chain combines TRBV27 with TRBJ1-2, with TRBD1 matching over 7 bases. The CDR3 has 15 residues. J gave up 6 bases and V 6 bases, and 13 bases lay outside the gene matches. Germline V lookup: CDR1 MNHEY, CDR2 SMNVEV (reference sequence).

This sequence joins TRBV7-2 and TRBJ1-3; D is unresolved. CDR3 length: 15 amino acids. Germline V lookup: CDR1 SGHTA, CDR2 FQGNSA. Trimming took 1 base from V and 8 from J, leaving 15 bases between them. The CDR3 here is CASSLDGFALDTIYF. Written as DNA, the CDR3 is TGTGCCAGCAGCTTAGACGGGTTTGCTCTAGACACCATATATTTT.

The chain links TRBV29-1 to TRBJ1-1; D unresolved. This CDR3 comprises 13 residues. Trimming removed 5 bases at V and 0 bases at J, with 10 bases between. The germline V gene encodes CDR1 SQVTM and CDR2 ANQGSEA. CDR3 protein: CSVMETMNTEAFF. The CDR3 DNA reads TGCAGCGTTATGGAGACAATGAACACTGAAGCTTTCTTT.

This chain connects TRBV4-3 to TRBJ2-7, with 14 bases aligning to TRBD2. This CDR3 region has 17 residues. Germline V gives CDR1 LGHNA, CDR2 YSLEER. Trimming cost V 4 bases and J 0 bases; bases outside gene matches: 5. CDR3 nucleotide sequence: TGCGCCAGCAGCCTGGGGACTAGCGGGAGCCGCTCCTACGAGCAGTACTTC. It translates to CASSLGTSGSRSYEQYF.

This chain uses TRBV6-2 or TRBV6-3 with TRBJ2-7; D ambiguous. CDR3 length: 12 residues. V lost 5 bases to trimming and J lost 1 base, with 6 bases between them. Germline V gene lookup returns CDR1 MNHEY and CDR2 SVGEGT. The CDR3 protein is CASSRLSYEQYF. DNA for the CDR3: TGTGCCAGCAGTCGTTTATCCTACGAGCAGTACTTC.

The V gene is TRBV2, the J gene TRBJ2-5; TRBD2 matches 7 bases. CDR1 SNHLY and CDR2 FYNNEI come from the germline V gene. V dropped 6 bases and J dropped 5; count of bases not matched to a gene: 9. The CDR3 covers 14 residues. The CDR3 region is CASSVPGLSETQYF. The CDR3 DNA follows: TGTGCCAGCAGCGTACCGGGACTATCTGAGACCCAGTACTTC. Using reference TRBV2 and TRBJ2-5 for the parts outside the CDR3, the full variable domain is EPEVTQTPSHQVTQMGQEVILRCVPISNHLYFYWYRQILGQKVEFLVSFYNNEISEKSEIFDDQFSVERPDGSNFTLKIRSTKLEDSAMYFCASSVPGLSETQYFGPGTRLLVL.

The chain is built from TRBV5-1 and TRBJ2-7; D may match TRBD1 or TRBD2 (5 bases each). V shed 5 bases and J shed 4 bases, with 16 bases lying between them. CDR1 is SGHRS, CDR2 YFSETQ, per germline. The CDR3 has 14 residues. DNA of the CDR3: TGCGCCAGCAGACGGGACCGAGCTTCGTACGAGCAGTACTTC. Amino acids: CASRRDRASYEQYF.

This sequence joins TRBV7-3 and TRBJ2-5; 7 positions agree with TRBD1. The CDR3 sequence is 14 residues long. The germline V gene encodes CDR1 SGHTA and CDR2 FQGTGA. The V gene end was trimmed by 5 bases and the J gene end by 4 bases; junction bases not matched to a gene: 7. The CDR3 loop reads CASSPGDRPETQYF. CDR3 coding DNA: TGTGCCAGCAGCCCCGGGGACAGACCAGAGACCCAGTACTTC.

The chain recombines TRBV5-6 with TRBJ2-1; either TRBD1 or TRBD2 may fit D (5 bases each). Trimming left V 4 bases short and J 2 bases short, with 10 bases between. The CDR3 is 14 amino acids. Germline lookup yields CDR1 SGHDT and CDR2 YYEEEE. The CDR3 DNA reads as TGTGCCAGCAGCCTCCGGGACGCCTACAATGAGCAGTTCTTC. This encodes CASSLRDAYNEQFF.

This chain links TRBV10-3 with TRBJ1-1, with TRBD1 as a possible D gene (5 bases). The CDR3 is 12 amino acids. Germline V lookup: CDR1 ENHRY, CDR2 SYGVKD. Trimming removed 7 bases from V and 8 bases from J, with 14 bases in between. CDR3 sequence (DNA): TGTGCCATCACCCCTACAGGATACGAAGCTTTCTTT. Translated, it gives CAITPTGYEAFF.

The chain couples TRBV6-5 to TRBJ1-2, with D possibly TRBD1 on 6 matching bases. V lost 6 bases, J lost 3 bases, and 17 bases lay in between. Germline lookup yields CDR1 MNHEY and CDR2 SVGAGI. The CDR3 length is 15 residues. The CDR3 DNA reads TGTGCCAGCAGCCCACAGGGTACCACTGACTATGGCTACACCTTC. Translating gives CASSPQGTTDYGYTF.